These 8 T cell receptor beta chains came from one sample sequenced in a study of T cells in pancreatic ductal adenocarcinoma (dated by TCRdb to about 2017). The library was produced with the immunoSEQ multiplex PCR assay. Held by TCRdb, this immuneACCESS table contains in-frame sequences only and omits some clones. Under half of the omission traces to an unresolved V gene where checked; the cause of the rest is unknown. This sample has 11,000 or so clones in its table, and 75% to 90% of those were observed once. The leading ten clones occupy roughly 18% of the sample. The selected pancreatic ductal adenocarcinoma patients had received surgery without neoadjuvant therapy. Sequenced: PBMCs. Receptor source: a human donor with pancreatic ductal adenocarcinoma.

The chain links TRBV30 to TRBJ2-2; no reliable D call. Trimming left V 0 bases short and J 3 bases short, with 5 bases between. This CDR3 has 13 residues. The germline gives CDR1 GTSNPN, CDR2 SVGIG (reference sequence). The CDR3 bases are TGTGCCTGGAGTGTAAAGGACACCGGGGAGCTGTTTTTT. Translated: CAWSVKDTGELFF. The full variable domain, completed using reference TRBV30 and TRBJ2-2, is SQTIHQWPATLVQPVGSPLSLECTVEGTSNPNLYWYRQAAGRGLQLLFYSVGIGQISSEVPQNLSASRPQDRQFILSSKKLLLSDSGFYLCAWSVKDTGELFFGEGSRLTVL.

The rearrangement links TRBV6-5 to TRBJ1-1; D possibly corresponds to TRBD1 (6 bases). The germline CDR1 and CDR2 sequences are MNHEY and SVGAGI. The ends were cut back, 2 bases at V and 6 bases at J, with 16 bases in the middle. This CDR3 contains 15 residues. The CDR3 DNA follows: TGTGCCAGCAGTTACAGCCAGGGGTCTTGGGCTGAAGCTTTCTTT. Protein product: CASSYSQGSWAEAFF.

The rearrangement uses TRBV7-2 and TRBJ1-5, with 8 bases lining up with TRBD1. The J segment lost 2 bases and the V segment lost 5 bases, leaving 5 bases of the junction unmatched. CDR3 length equals 15 residues. Germline CDR1 SGHTA, CDR2 FQGNSA. CDR3 nucleotides: TGTGCCAGCAGCCTGGACAGGGCGCGCAATCAGCCCCAGCATTTT. It codes for CASSLDRARNQPQHF.

This chain uses TRBV19 with TRBJ1-5; tentative D call: TRBD1 (5 bases). Trimming left V 8 bases short and J 5 bases short, with 13 bases between. CDR1 and CDR2 from the germline V gene are LNHDA and SQIVND (reference sequence). CDR3 length: 13 amino acids. The CDR3 protein is CASGDPAYQPQHF. Written as DNA, the CDR3 is TGTGCCAGTGGGGACCCAGCCTATCAGCCCCAGCATTTT.

In regard to this clone: One end of the junction fails to match germline, which may point to a read error. V gene TRBV5-1 combines with J gene TRBJ2-6; TRBD1 might be the D (5 bases). The germline V gene has CDR1 SGHRS and CDR2 YFSETQ. CDR3 size: 16 residues. The CDR3 reads CASSLTRFSGADVLTF. The DNA of the CDR3 is TGCGCCAGCAGCTTGACGAGGTTCTCTGGGGCCGACGTCCTGACTTTC.

The V gene is TRBV19, the J gene TRBJ2-1; 9 positions agree with TRBD2. Per the germline V gene, CDR1 is LNHDA and CDR2 is SQIVND (reference sequence). There are 15 residues in the CDR3. The trim removed 1 base at V and 8 bases at J, leaving 6 bases unmatched. DNA for the CDR3: TGTGCCAGTAGTATAGGTGCGGGGGGGCCCCATGAGCAGTTCTTC. Protein product: CASSIGAGGPHEQFF. Full variable domain (missing parts from reference TRBV19 and TRBJ2-1): DGGITQSPKYLFRKEGQNVTLSCEQNLNHDAMYWYRQDPGQGLRLIYYSQIVNDFQKGDIAEGYSVSREKKESFPLTVTSAQKNPTAFYLCASSIGAGGPHEQFFGPGTRLTVL.

This clone appeared a few times. The chain carries TRBV27 and TRBJ2-7; D may be TRBD1 (7 bases). Germline-derived CDR1 and CDR2 are MNHEY and SMNVEV (reference sequence). This CDR3 region has 15 residues. Deletions cut 0 bases from V and 2 bases from J, with 11 bases between. CDR3 in DNA: TGTGCCAGCAGTTTATCAGGAGGGGGCCCCTACGAGCAGTACTTC. Its translation is CASSLSGGGPYEQYF.

The table lists this clone with a count of one. The rearrangement links TRBV19 to TRBJ2-5; 11 bases map to TRBD1. The CDR3 runs to 16 residues. Per germline, CDR1 LNHDA and CDR2 SQIVND (reference sequence). Germline trimming cut 3 bases from V and 5 bases from J; bases unmatched to any gene: 8. In DNA, the CDR3 is TGTGCCAGTAGTATCCTGGGGACAGGGGGTTTGGAGACCCAGTACTTC. It encodes CASSILGTGGLETQYF.